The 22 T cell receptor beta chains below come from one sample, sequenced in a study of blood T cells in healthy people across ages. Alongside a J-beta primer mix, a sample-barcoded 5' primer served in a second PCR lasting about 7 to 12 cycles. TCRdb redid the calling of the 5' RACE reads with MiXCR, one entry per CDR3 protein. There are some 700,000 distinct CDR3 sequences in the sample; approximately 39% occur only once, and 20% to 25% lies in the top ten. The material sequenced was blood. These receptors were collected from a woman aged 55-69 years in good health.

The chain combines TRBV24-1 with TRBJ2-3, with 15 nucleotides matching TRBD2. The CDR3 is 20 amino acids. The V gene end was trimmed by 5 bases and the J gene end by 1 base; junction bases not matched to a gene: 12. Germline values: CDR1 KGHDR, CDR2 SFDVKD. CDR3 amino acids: CATSGRPGLAGGKGTDTQYF. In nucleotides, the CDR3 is TGTGCCACCAGTGGCCGTCCGGGACTAGCGGGGGGAAAAGGCACAGATACGCAGTATTTT.

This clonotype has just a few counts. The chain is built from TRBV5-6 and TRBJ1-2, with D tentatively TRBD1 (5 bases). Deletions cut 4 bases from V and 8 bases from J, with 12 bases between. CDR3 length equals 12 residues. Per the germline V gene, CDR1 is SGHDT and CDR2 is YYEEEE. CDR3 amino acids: CASSTGRGGYTF. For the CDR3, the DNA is TGTGCCAGCAGCACGGGACGGGGAGGCTACACCTTC.

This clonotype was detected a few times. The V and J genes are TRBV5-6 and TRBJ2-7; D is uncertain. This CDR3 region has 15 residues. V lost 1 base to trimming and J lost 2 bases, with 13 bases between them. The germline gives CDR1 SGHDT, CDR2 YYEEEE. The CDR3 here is CASSLTSGIPYEQYF. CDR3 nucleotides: TGTGCCAGCAGCTTGACGTCAGGAATCCCCTACGAGCAGTACTTC.

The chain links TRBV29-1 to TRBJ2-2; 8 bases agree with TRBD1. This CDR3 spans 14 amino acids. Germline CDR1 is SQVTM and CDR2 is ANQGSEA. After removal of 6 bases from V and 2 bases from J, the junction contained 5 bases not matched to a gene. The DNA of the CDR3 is TGCAGCGTAGACGGGACAGGTAACACCGGGGAGCTGTTTTTT. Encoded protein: CSVDGTGNTGELFF.

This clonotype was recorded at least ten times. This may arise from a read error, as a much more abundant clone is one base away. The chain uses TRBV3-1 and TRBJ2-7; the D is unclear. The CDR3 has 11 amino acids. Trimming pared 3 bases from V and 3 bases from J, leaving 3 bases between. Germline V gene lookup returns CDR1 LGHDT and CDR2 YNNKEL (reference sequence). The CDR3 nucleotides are TGTGCCAGCAGCCAGGACTACGAGCAGTACTTC. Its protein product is CASSQDYEQYF.

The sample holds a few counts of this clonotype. For the CDR3, the DNA is TGTGCCAGCAGCTTAGATGGGACAAGCTACAATGAGCAGTTCTTC. Its protein product is CASSLDGTSYNEQFF. The chain has TRBV11-3 and TRBJ2-1; D might be TRBD1 (6 bases). This CDR3 spans 15 amino acids. Trimming cost V 0 bases and J 3 bases, with 9 bases left between them. Germline CDR1 is SGHNT and CDR2 is YENEEA.

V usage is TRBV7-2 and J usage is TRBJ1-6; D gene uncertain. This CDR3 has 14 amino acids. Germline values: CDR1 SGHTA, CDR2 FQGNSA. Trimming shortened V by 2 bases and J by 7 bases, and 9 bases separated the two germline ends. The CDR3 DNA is TGTGCCAGCAGCTTACCGCAGCCAAATTCACCCCTCCACTTT. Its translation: CASSLPQPNSPLHF.

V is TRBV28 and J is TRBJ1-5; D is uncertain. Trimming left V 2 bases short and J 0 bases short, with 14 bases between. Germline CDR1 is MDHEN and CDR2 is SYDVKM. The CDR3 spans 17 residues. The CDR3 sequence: CASSLPFLSHSNQPQHF. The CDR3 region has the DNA TGTGCCAGCAGTTTACCCTTTTTGTCTCATAGCAATCAGCCCCAGCATTTT.

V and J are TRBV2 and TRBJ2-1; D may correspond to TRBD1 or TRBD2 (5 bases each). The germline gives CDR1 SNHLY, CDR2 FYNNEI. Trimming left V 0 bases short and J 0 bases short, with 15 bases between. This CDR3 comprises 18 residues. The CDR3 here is CASSEAQLWGSSYNEQFF. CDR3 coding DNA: TGTGCCAGCAGTGAAGCGCAACTTTGGGGGAGCTCCTACAATGAGCAGTTCTTC.

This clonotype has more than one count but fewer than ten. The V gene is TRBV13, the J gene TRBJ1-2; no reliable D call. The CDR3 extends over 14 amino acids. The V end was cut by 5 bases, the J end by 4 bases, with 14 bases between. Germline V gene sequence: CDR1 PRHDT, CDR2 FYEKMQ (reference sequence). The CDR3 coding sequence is TGTGCCAGCAGCCCCCAGGCGGGATCCTATGGCTACACCTTC. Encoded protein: CASSPQAGSYGYTF.

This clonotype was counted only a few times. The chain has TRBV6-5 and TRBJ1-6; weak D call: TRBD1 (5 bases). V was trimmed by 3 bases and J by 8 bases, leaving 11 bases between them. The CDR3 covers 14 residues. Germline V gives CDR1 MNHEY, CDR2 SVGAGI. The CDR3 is CASSYKVGDSPLHF. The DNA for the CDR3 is TGTGCCAGCAGTTATAAAGTGGGGGATTCACCCCTCCACTTT.

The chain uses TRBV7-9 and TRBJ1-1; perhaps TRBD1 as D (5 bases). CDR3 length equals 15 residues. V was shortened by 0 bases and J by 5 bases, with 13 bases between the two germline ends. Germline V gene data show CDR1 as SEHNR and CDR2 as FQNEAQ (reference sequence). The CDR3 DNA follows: TGTGCCAGCAGCTTAGCGGGAGGGGCGAGGACTGAAGCTTTCTTT. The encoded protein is CASSLAGGARTEAFF.

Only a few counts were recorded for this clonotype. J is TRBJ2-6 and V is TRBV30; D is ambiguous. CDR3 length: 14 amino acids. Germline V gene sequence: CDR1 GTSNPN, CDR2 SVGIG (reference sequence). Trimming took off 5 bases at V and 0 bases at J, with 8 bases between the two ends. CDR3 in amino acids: CAWGISSGANVLTF. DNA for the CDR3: TGTGCCTGGGGGATCTCCTCTGGGGCCAACGTCCTGACTTTC.

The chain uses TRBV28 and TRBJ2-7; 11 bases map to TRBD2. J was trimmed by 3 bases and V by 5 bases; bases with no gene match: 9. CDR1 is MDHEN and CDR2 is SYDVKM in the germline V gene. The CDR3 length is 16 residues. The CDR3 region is CASSLLAGVRVYEQYF. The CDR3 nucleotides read TGTGCCAGCAGTCTACTAGCGGGAGTACGAGTCTACGAGCAGTACTTC.

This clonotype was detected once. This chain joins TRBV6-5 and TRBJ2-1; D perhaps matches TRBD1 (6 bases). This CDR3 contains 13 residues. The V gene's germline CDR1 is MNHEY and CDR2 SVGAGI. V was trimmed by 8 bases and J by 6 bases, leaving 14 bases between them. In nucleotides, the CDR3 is TGTGCCAGCGCCCAGCGAGGGGGCAATGAGCAGTTCTTC. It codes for CASAQRGGNEQFF.

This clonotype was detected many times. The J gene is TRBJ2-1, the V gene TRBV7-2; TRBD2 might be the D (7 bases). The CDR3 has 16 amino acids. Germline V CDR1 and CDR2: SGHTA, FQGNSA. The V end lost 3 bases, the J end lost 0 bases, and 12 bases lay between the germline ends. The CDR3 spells CASSFGGGSSYNEQFF. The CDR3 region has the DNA TGTGCCAGCAGCTTTGGGGGGGGCAGCTCCTACAATGAGCAGTTCTTC.

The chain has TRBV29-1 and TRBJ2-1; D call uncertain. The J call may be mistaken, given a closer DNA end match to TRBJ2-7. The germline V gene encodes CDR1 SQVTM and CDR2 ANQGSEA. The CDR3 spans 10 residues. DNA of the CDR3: TGCAGCGTTGAATGGAATGAGCAGTACTTC. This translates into CSVEWNEQYF.

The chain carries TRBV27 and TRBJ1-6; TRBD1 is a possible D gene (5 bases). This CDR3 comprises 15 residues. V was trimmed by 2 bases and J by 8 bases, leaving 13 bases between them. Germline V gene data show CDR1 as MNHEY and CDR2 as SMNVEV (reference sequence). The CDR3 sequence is CASSLRAGFDSPLHF. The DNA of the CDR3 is TGTGCCAGCAGTTTAAGGGCAGGGTTTGATTCACCCCTCCACTTT.

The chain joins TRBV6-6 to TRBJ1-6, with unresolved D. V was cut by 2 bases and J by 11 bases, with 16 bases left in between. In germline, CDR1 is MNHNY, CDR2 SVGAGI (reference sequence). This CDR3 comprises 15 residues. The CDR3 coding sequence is TGTGCCAGCAGTTACGAAGGGCAGGTTCGGCCACCCCTCCACTTT. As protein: CASSYEGQVRPPLHF.

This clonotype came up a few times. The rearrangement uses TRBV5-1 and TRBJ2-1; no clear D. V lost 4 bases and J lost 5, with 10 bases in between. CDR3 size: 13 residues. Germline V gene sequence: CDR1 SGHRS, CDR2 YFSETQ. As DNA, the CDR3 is TGCGCCAGCAGCCGTGGGCCAGACAATGAGCAGTTCTTC. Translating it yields CASSRGPDNEQFF. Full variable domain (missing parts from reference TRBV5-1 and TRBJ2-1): KAGVTQTPRYLIKTRGQQVTLSCSPISGHRSVSWYQQTPGQGLQFLFEYFSETQRNKGNFPGRFSGRQFSNSRSEMNVSTLELGDSALYLCASSRGPDNEQFFGPGTRLTVL.

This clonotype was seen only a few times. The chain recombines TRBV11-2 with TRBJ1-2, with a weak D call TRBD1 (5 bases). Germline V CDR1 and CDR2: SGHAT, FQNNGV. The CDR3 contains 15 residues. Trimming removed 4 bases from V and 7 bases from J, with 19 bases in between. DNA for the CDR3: TGTGCCAGCAGCTACGAATGGGACTCAGGCGGTGGCTACACCTTC. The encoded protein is CASSYEWDSGGGYTF.

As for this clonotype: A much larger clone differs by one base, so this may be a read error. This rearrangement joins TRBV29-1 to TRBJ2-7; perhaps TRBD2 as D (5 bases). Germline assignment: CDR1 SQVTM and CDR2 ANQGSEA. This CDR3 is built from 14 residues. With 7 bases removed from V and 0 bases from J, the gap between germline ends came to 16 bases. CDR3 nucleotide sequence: TGCAGCGCGGCTTCGACGGGGAGCTCCTACGAGCAGTACTTC. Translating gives CSAASTGSSYEQYF.